This is a list of T cell receptor beta chains from one sample in a study of shared clonotypes between healthy human individuals. Method: immunoSEQ multiplex PCR; TCRdb's copy keeps in-frame clones and lacks some. This table has around 600,000 clones, roughly 95% appearing once. Source material: naive CD8+ T cells sorted from blood. All receptors come from a woman in her thirties in good health. Each CDR3 is given with its conserved first and last residue. Each record gives: V gene, clone size, D gene, J gene, CDR3 DNA, CDR3 protein. The D gene is left open where the match is weak. Only part of the rows carry a size: once, few, many, or a class if the clone is expanded.

TRBV7-9,.,.,TRBJ1-5,TGTGCCAGCACCCCTGCCTTCCGCCAGGGTCGTGGACAGCCCCAGCATTTT,CASTPAFRQGRGQPQHF
TRBV7-2,.,TRBD2,TRBJ2-7,TGTGCCAGCAGCCGGACTAGCGGGAGTTACGAGCAGTACTTC,CASSRTSGSYEQYF
TRBV29-1,.,.,TRBJ2-7,TGCAGCGTGGAAGATACAGGGAGCTCCTACGAGCAGTACTTC,CSVEDTGSSYEQYF
TRBV9,.,.,TRBJ1-3,TGTGCCAGCAGCGCCGGGTCAAAGATCTCTGGAAACACCATATATTTT,CASSAGSKISGNTIYF
TRBV11-2,.,TRBD2,TRBJ2-7,TGTGCCAGCAGCATGCGAGGGAAGCGGGAGGACTACGAGCAGTACTTC,CASSMRGKREDYEQYF
TRBV28,.,.,TRBJ1-1,TGTGCCAGCAGTTCAGATGGCACTGAAGCTTTCTTT,CASSSDGTEAFF
TRBV9,.,.,TRBJ2-7,TGTGCCAGCAGCCCGACGGACAGTTACGAGCAGTACTTC,CASSPTDSYEQYF
TRBV7-2,.,.,TRBJ1-5,TGTGCCAGCAGCGTGTATGGGGAAGACAATCAGCCCCAGCATTTT,CASSVYGEDNQPQHF
TRBV28,.,.,TRBJ1-4,TGTGCCAGCAGTACCCGGTGGAGGAATAATGAAAAACTGTTTTTT,CASSTRWRNNEKLFF
TRBV11-3,.,TRBD2,TRBJ2-3,TGTGCCAGCAGCCCCGGGACTAGCGTTGGTGATACGCAGTATTTT,CASSPGTSVGDTQYF
TRBV30,.,.,TRBJ2-7,TGTGCCTGGAGTGTACTGACAGACGAGCAGTACTTC,CAWSVLTDEQYF
TRBV27,.,.,TRBJ2-1,TGTGCCAGCAGTTTATCTTCCCCGTGGGTAGGGCAGTTCTTC,CASSLSSPWVGQFF
TRBV9,.,.,TRBJ1-1,TGTGCCAGCAGCGTAGTACAGGGAATGAACACTGAAGCTTTCTTT,CASSVVQGMNTEAFF
TRBV25-1,.,.,TRBJ2-5,TGTGCCAGCAGTGAACTAGGAGGGGGAGAGACCCAGTACTTC,CASSELGGGETQYF
TRBV7-9,.,.,TRBJ2-7,TGTGCCAGCAGCTCACCCCTACGGGAGTACGAGCAGTACTTC,CASSSPLREYEQYF
TRBV5-4,.,.,TRBJ2-7,TGTGCCAGCAGCTCTCCCGGGACGGGCTCCTACGAGCAGTACTTC,CASSSPGTGSYEQYF
TRBV5-4,once,.,TRBJ2-1,TGTGCCAGCGGCCTAGACAATGAGCAGTTCTTC,CASGLDNEQFF
TRBV16,once,.,TRBJ2-7,TGTGCCAGCAGCCAATCGGCCGCTAGCTCCTACGAGCAGTACTTC,CASSQSAASSYEQYF
TRBV7-7,once,TRBD2,TRBJ2-3,TGTGCCAGCAGCCCCCTGGTGGGAGCGGGAGGGCTAGATACGCAGTATTTT,CASSPLVGAGGLDTQYF
TRBV19,.,TRBD2,TRBJ2-1,TGTGCCAGTAGTCCCTTTGCGGGAGTCACGAGGAATGAGCAGTTCTTC,CASSPFAGVTRNEQFF
TRBV10-1,.,TRBD1,TRBJ2-7,TGCGCCAGCAGGACAGGGGGCTACAACGAGCAGTACTTC,CASRTGGYNEQYF
TRBV5-6,.,TRBD2,TRBJ2-1,TGTGCCAGCAGCCCCTCCGGGACTAGCGGGAAGAATGAGCAGTTCTTC,CASSPSGTSGKNEQFF
TRBV7-9,.,.,TRBJ1-5,TGTGCCATCACGGGGCGGGGCGACTATAGCAATCAGCCCCAGCATTTT,CAITGRGDYSNQPQHF
TRBV27,.,TRBD1,TRBJ2-3,TGTGCCAGCAGATCCGACAGGGGGCGGACAGATACGCAGTATTTT,CASRSDRGRTDTQYF
TRBV4-2,.,TRBD2,TRBJ2-3,TGTGCCAGCAGACGAATTTTTGCTAGCGGGAGTAGAACAGATACGCAGTATTTT,CASRRIFASGSRTDTQYF
TRBV7-9,.,.,TRBJ1-5,TGTGCCAGCAGCCGGGACGCACAAAATCAGCCCCAGCATTTT,CASSRDAQNQPQHF
TRBV5-6,once,TRBD1,TRBJ2-7,TGTGCCAGCAGCTTGGTTCCAGGGGGCGGCGAGCAGTACTTC,CASSLVPGGGEQYF
TRBV10-3,.,.,TRBJ2-7,TGTGCCATCAGCCAGGACTCCTACGAGCAGTACTTC,CAISQDSYEQYF
TRBV28,.,.,TRBJ2-7,TGTGCCAGCAGTCCCCGGGCCCCGGGCGGATTGGTTCGGTGGGAGCAGTACTTC,CASSPRAPGGLVRWEQYF
TRBV10-2,.,TRBD2,TRBJ2-7,TGCGCCAGCAGTGATGATAGCGGGTATCTCTTC,CASSDDSGYLF
TRBV27,.,.,TRBJ1-4,TGTGCCAGCAGACCTGGGGGTGCCAATGAAAAACTGTTTTTT,CASRPGGANEKLFF
TRBV27,.,.,TRBJ2-2,TGTGCCAGCAGTTTGGCGATGAAGACCGGGGAGCTGTTTTTT,CASSLAMKTGELFF
TRBV14,.,TRBD2,TRBJ2-1,TGTGCCAGCAGCCAAACTAGCGGGAGCTACATGAATGAGCAGTTCTTC,CASSQTSGSYMNEQFF
TRBV28,.,.,TRBJ2-1,TGTGCCAGCAGTCCCGGGGAGCGGCCCTACAATGAGCAGTTCTTC,CASSPGERPYNEQFF
TRBV9,.,TRBD2,TRBJ2-7,TGTGCCAGCAGCGAGAGCGGGAGTAAGTCCTACGAGCAGTACTTC,CASSESGSKSYEQYF
TRBV7-9,.,TRBD1,TRBJ2-7,TGTGCCAGCAGTTCGGTTGGGGGACAGGGGAGCTACGAGCAGTACTTC,CASSSVGGQGSYEQYF
TRBV5-1,.,.,TRBJ1-1,TGCGCCAGCAGCTTGGGGGGGCTGAACACTGAAGCTTTCTTT,CASSLGGLNTEAFF
TRBV15,.,TRBD1,TRBJ2-1,TGTGCCACCAGCGGACGTGGACAGGGGACCTACAATGAGCAGTTCTTC,CATSGRGQGTYNEQFF
TRBV9,.,.,TRBJ1-1,TGTGCCAGCGGGCTCATGAACACTGAAGCTTTCTTT,CASGLMNTEAFF
TRBV21-1,.,.,TRBJ1-1,TGTGCCAGCAGCAAGACAAGGGGATGGACTGAAGCTTTCTTT,CASSKTRGWTEAFF
TRBV5-1,.,.,TRBJ2-7,TGCGCCAGCAGCTTGGCCCTACAGGGTCCGGAGCAGTACTTC,CASSLALQGPEQYF
TRBV27,once,.,TRBJ2-3,TGTGCCAGCAGCTCCACAACTAGCACAGATACGCAGTATTTT,CASSSTTSTDTQYF
TRBV9,.,.,TRBJ2-7,TGTGCCAGCAGCGTAGGCCGGCTAGACGAGCAGTACTTC,CASSVGRLDEQYF
TRBV28,.,.,TRBJ2-7,TGTGCCAGCAGCTTAACCGGGACCCTCGGCGAGCAGTACTTC,CASSLTGTLGEQYF
TRBV30,few,.,TRBJ2-7,TGTGCCTGGAGTGTACTAGGTTTCTACGAGCAGTACTTC,CAWSVLGFYEQYF
TRBV27,.,.,TRBJ2-5,TGTGCCAGCAGTTTAGGCAAAGCGGTCCTAGAGACCCAGTACTTC,CASSLGKAVLETQYF
TRBV28,.,TRBD1,TRBJ2-5,TGTGCCAGCAGCGACAGGGAGCAAGAGACCCAGTACTTC,CASSDREQETQYF
TRBV10-1,.,.,TRBJ2-7,TGCGCCAGCAGTGACAGGCCCTCCGAGCAGTACTTC,CASSDRPSEQYF
TRBV28,.,.,TRBJ2-3,TGTGCCAGCAGTCCCATGCCTGACAAGGGCGAGTATTTT,CASSPMPDKGEYF
TRBV10-3,.,TRBD2,TRBJ2-1,TGTGCCATCAGCCGGGGAGGGAGCTCCTACAATGAGCAGTTCTTC,CAISRGGSSYNEQFF
TRBV6-5,.,.,TRBJ2-1,TGTGCCAGCAGTCCGTACGGGAATGAGCAGTTCTTC,CASSPYGNEQFF
TRBV18,.,.,TRBJ1-2,TGTGCCAGCTCACCATCGGAGGCGAGAGTCCCTTATGGCTACACCTTC,CASSPSEARVPYGYTF
TRBV28,.,.,TRBJ2-2,TGTGCCAGCAGTAGCCACCGGAGGCCCGGGGAGCTGTTTTTT,CASSSHRRPGELFF
TRBV4-1,.,TRBD1,TRBJ2-7,TGCGCCAGCAGCCATAGTGGGACAGGGTCCTCCTACGAGCAGTACTTC,CASSHSGTGSSYEQYF
TRBV6-1,once,.,TRBJ2-1,TGTGCCAGCAGTGAACCCGGGGGCAATGAGCAGTTCTTC,CASSEPGGNEQFF
TRBV5-6,.,TRBD1,TRBJ2-4,TGTGCCAGCAGCCAGGGACAGGGGGCTAGGGGAAACATTCAGTACTTC,CASSQGQGARGNIQYF